Shown below are 25 T cell receptor beta chains from a single sample sequenced in a study of T-cell reconstitution after alpha-beta-depleted transplantation in children. For TCRbeta, the library was prepared with unique molecular identifiers. TCRdb reprocessed the PCR reads via MiXCR and lists one record per CDR3 protein. Of 250,000 to 400,000 distinct CDR3 sequences detected, more than 20% appear once; the ten largest clones hold about a tenth. The sample in question was PBMCs, mostly from graft donor cells, obtained 180 days after TCRalphabeta/CD19-depleted stem cell transplant. Receptors were obtained from a male patient under 18 who had a stem cell transplant for acute lymphoblastic leukemia, so the T cells may come from the graft donor.

The chain employs TRBV9 and TRBJ2-7; 7 bases agree with TRBD1. In germline, CDR1 is SGDLS, CDR2 YYNGEE. CDR3 length: 14 residues. V shed 3 bases and J 7 bases; nucleotides not matched to a gene: 10. Here the CDR3 DNA reads TGTGCCAGCAGCGCTGACTACAGGGGTAGGGAGCAGTACTTC. This translates into CASSADYRGREQYF.

This clonotype was found a few times. The gene calls are TRBV10-2 and TRBJ1-1; perhaps TRBD1 as D (6 bases). This CDR3 contains 15 residues. The V and J ends lost 8 bases and 0 bases respectively, with 16 bases between them. The germline gives CDR1 WSHSY, CDR2 SAAADI. The CDR3 sequence: CASRAGAVMNTEAFF. The CDR3 region has the DNA TGCGCCAGCCGGGCAGGGGCCGTTATGAACACTGAAGCTTTCTTT.

This clonotype was seen a few times. The chain employs TRBV12-3 or TRBV12-4 and TRBJ2-5; D is unclear. The V end lost 3 bases, the J end lost 7 bases, and 18 bases lay between the germline ends. This CDR3 has 15 residues. CDR3 in DNA: TGTGCCAGCAGTTTGGACGGAACCATCGGCGGGACCCAGTACTTC. It yields the protein CASSLDGTIGGTQYF.

This clonotype was observed at least ten times. The chain joins TRBV9 to TRBJ2-7, with 11 bases matching TRBD2. After removal of 3 bases from V and 12 bases from J, the junction contained 5 bases not matched to a gene. Germline CDR1 reads SGDLS; CDR2 reads YYNGEE. The CDR3 has 12 amino acids. The CDR3 is CASSASSGRMYF. CDR3 sequence (DNA): TGTGCCAGCAGCGCCTCTAGCGGGAGGATGTACTTC.

Only a few counts were recorded for this clonotype. V and J are TRBV18 and TRBJ1-4; D gene unclear. Trimming cost V 8 bases and J 7 bases, with 14 bases left between them. The CDR3 is 13 amino acids. Germline lookup yields CDR1 KGHSH and CDR2 LQKENI. CDR3 DNA: TGTGCCAGCCCCCAGGATCGGGGTGAAAAACTGTTTTTT. It translates to CASPQDRGEKLFF.

This clonotype appeared a few times. The chain combines TRBV24-1 with TRBJ2-3; 14 bases fit TRBD2. This CDR3 is 18 amino acids long. The trim removed 3 bases at V and 6 bases at J, leaving 10 bases unmatched. CDR1 is KGHDR and CDR2 is SFDVKD in the germline V gene. The CDR3 DNA reads TGTGCCACCAGTGATCGCGGGACTAGCGGGGGAACTCGGGATACGCAGTATTTT. Translating it yields CATSDRGTSGGTRDTQYF.

As regards this clonotype: Germline is not matched at one junction end, which may reflect a read error. The chain employs TRBV20-1 and TRBJ1-5; D is undetermined. The CDR3 consists of 16 residues. Germline V gene sequence: CDR1 DFQATT, CDR2 SNEGSKA (reference sequence). CDR3 DNA sequence: TGCTGTGCTAGAGGGTTTGAAAAATATAGCAATCAGCCCCAGCATTTT. This gives the protein CCARGFEKYSNQPQHF.

V gene TRBV5-6 combines with J gene TRBJ2-1; 14 nucleotides align to TRBD2. The germline CDR1 and CDR2 sequences are SGHDT and YYEEEE. J gave up 2 bases and V 9 bases, and 16 bases lay outside the gene matches. The length of the CDR3 is 19 residues. The CDR3 region has the DNA TGTGCCAACAGGGACTCGGGACTAGCGGGAGCTCTAACCTACAATGAGCAGTTCTTC. Translating it yields CANRDSGLAGALTYNEQFF.

The chain couples TRBV4-1 to TRBJ1-1; tentative D call: TRBD1 (6 bases). This CDR3 is built from 14 residues. The germline V gene has CDR1 MGHRA and CDR2 YSYEKL. V lost 6 bases to trimming and J lost 5 bases, with 16 bases between them. Written as DNA, the CDR3 is TGCGCCAGCAGGCCCCGAGGGGGGTTTACTGAAGCTTTCTTT. It specifies CASRPRGGFTEAFF.

The J gene is TRBJ2-3, the V gene TRBV13; 13 bases map to TRBD2. Germline CDR1 is PRHDT and CDR2 is FYEKMQ (reference sequence). The CDR3 spans 15 residues. V shed 5 bases and J 6 bases; nucleotides not matched to a gene: 5. The CDR3 region has the DNA TGTGCCAGCAGCCTCGGACTAGCGGGAGACGATACGCAGTATTTT. Its translation: CASSLGLAGDDTQYF.

The chain recombines TRBV15 with TRBJ1-4; 9 bases map to TRBD1. Germline lookup yields CDR1 LNHNV and CDR2 YYDKDF (reference sequence). This CDR3 spans 15 amino acids. With V trimmed by 3 bases and J by 5 bases, 4 bases remained unmatched. For the CDR3, the DNA is TGTGCCACCAGCAGCCTGGACAGGGGAAATGAAAAACTGTTTTTT. The encoded protein is CATSSLDRGNEKLFF.

The chain employs TRBV10-3 and TRBJ2-5, with 7 bases aligning to TRBD2. Looked up from germline, CDR1 is ENHRY and CDR2 is SYGVKD. V shed 3 bases, J shed 2 bases, and the junction held 9 bases outside the gene matches. The CDR3 is 16 residues long. CDR3 in amino acids: CAISEQLVGGQETQYF. The CDR3 bases are TGTGCCATCAGTGAACAACTAGTGGGGGGGCAAGAGACCCAGTACTTC.

This clonotype was found a few times. V usage is TRBV29-1 and J usage is TRBJ2-7, with unresolved D. The V end was cut by 0 bases, the J end by 5 bases, with 8 bases between. CDR3 length: 12 residues. Germline V gives CDR1 SQVTM, CDR2 ANQGSEA. CDR3 in DNA: TGCAGCGTTGAAGAGCGTCGCCACGAGCAGTACTTC. Translation: CSVEERRHEQYF.

This sequence joins TRBV6-5 and TRBJ2-7; possible D gene TRBD2, 6 bases. Germline values: CDR1 MNHEY, CDR2 SVGAGI. This CDR3 has 14 amino acids. Trimming removed 2 bases at V and 2 bases at J, with 10 bases between. CDR3 protein: CASSYGGTAYEQYF. The CDR3 nucleotides read TGTGCCAGCAGTTACGGCGGGACCGCCTACGAGCAGTACTTC.

In this sample, this clonotype turned up a few times. This chain links TRBV28 with TRBJ2-7; perhaps TRBD1 as D (6 bases). Per germline, CDR1 MDHEN and CDR2 SYDVKM. V was trimmed by 5 bases and J by 0 bases, leaving 14 bases between them. The CDR3 has 15 residues. CDR3 in amino acids: CASSEIGGSSYEQYF. In DNA, the CDR3 is TGTGCCAGCAGTGAAATAGGGGGAAGCTCCTACGAGCAGTACTTC.

The genes are TRBV5-1 and TRBJ2-1; no reliable D call. V lost 4 bases and J lost 5, with 10 bases in between. Germline V gene sequence: CDR1 SGHRS, CDR2 YFSETQ. This CDR3 is 13 amino acids long. The CDR3 reads CASSNEADNEQFF. In DNA, the CDR3 is TGCGCCAGCAGCAACGAGGCCGACAATGAGCAGTTCTTC.

This chain uses TRBV29-1 with TRBJ1-3; unclear D gene. Trimming shortened V by 3 bases and J by 8 bases, and 8 bases separated the two germline ends. This CDR3 region has 11 residues. The germline gives CDR1 SQVTM, CDR2 ANQGSEA. The CDR3 here is CSVEEGDTIYF. The CDR3 region has the DNA TGCAGCGTTGAGGAGGGAGACACCATATATTTT.

The table lists this clonotype with a few counts. V usage is TRBV28 and J usage is TRBJ2-7; 9 bases fit TRBD2. Losses at the gene ends were 6 bases for V and 2 bases for J; bases not matched to a gene: 8. This CDR3 has 15 residues. Germline CDR1 reads MDHEN; CDR2 reads SYDVKM. CDR3 nucleotides: TGTGCCAGCAGAGTTAGCGGGAGTTGGACCTACGAGCAGTACTTC. Its translation is CASRVSGSWTYEQYF.

This clonotype was counted only a few times. The rearrangement joins TRBV12-3 or TRBV12-4 to TRBJ1-6, with TRBD1 matching over 9 bases. J was trimmed by 8 bases and V by 1 base; bases with no gene match: 6. The CDR3 contains 16 residues. The CDR3: CASSLVSGQGHSPLHF. As DNA, the CDR3 is TGTGCCAGCAGTTTAGTTTCGGGACAGGGACATTCACCCCTCCACTTT.

The J gene is TRBJ2-1, the V gene TRBV11-1, with 9 bases matching TRBD2. CDR3 length: 13 amino acids. Trimming took 3 bases from V and 7 from J; bases not matched to a gene: 1. Germline loops: CDR1 SGHAT, CDR2 FQDESV (reference sequence). The CDR3 DNA sequence: TGTGCCAGCAGCTTTAGCGGGAGTAATGAGCAGTTCTTC. Its protein product is CASSFSGSNEQFF.

V usage is TRBV21-1 and J usage is TRBJ2-3; no DNA check was done on the table's D call, TRBD2. TRBV21-1 is noted as a pseudogene. The CDR3 sequence is 20 residues long. The CDR3 loop is CASSKVGASGYSSSTDTQYF. The CDR3 DNA sequence: TGTGCCAGCAGCAAAGTGGGGGCTAGCGGATATTCCTCTAGCACAGATACGCAGTATTTT.

There are a few counts of this clonotype. This chain connects TRBV4-1 to TRBJ2-1; D is tentatively TRBD1 or TRBD2 (5 bases each). Germline values: CDR1 MGHRA, CDR2 YSYEKL. Trimming pared 6 bases from V and 0 bases from J, leaving 15 bases between. This CDR3 spans 16 amino acids. CDR3 in DNA: TGCGCCAGCAGGATCGGGGCTCGGAGCTCCTACAATGAGCAGTTCTTC. Translating gives CASRIGARSSYNEQFF.

This chain connects TRBV9 to TRBJ2-3, with D perhaps matching TRBD1 (6 bases). The length of the CDR3 is 14 residues. V was clipped by 3 bases and J by 2 bases, with 10 bases between them. Germline loops: CDR1 SGDLS, CDR2 YYNGEE. In DNA, the CDR3 is TGTGCCAGCAGCGAACAGGGCTTCACAGATACGCAGTATTTT. It specifies CASSEQGFTDTQYF.

This rearrangement joins TRBV12-3 or TRBV12-4 to TRBJ1-2; D possibly corresponds to TRBD1 (6 bases). Trimming took 6 bases from V and 2 from J, leaving 10 bases between them. This CDR3 region has 13 residues. The CDR3 DNA is TGTGCCAGCAGGGAGGACAGAAACTATGGCTACACCTTC. This encodes CASREDRNYGYTF.

A few counts support this clonotype. The CDR3 sequence: CSARVNQGNEQFF. The DNA of the CDR3 is TGCAGTGCTAGAGTTAACCAGGGAAATGAGCAGTTCTTC. The J gene is TRBJ2-1, the V gene TRBV20-1; maybe TRBD1 (5 bases). Germline V gene sequence: CDR1 DFQATT, CDR2 SNEGSKA (reference sequence). The CDR3 covers 13 residues. Trimming cost V 1 base and J 7 bases, with 11 bases left between them.